Shown below are 19 T cell receptor beta chains from a single sample sequenced in a study of blood T cell repertoires in COVID-19. The table came from immunoSEQ multiplex PCR; TCRdb's copy has only in-frame clones and leaves some out. The table lists about 240,000 clones, 83% of them singletons, with 5.5% in the top ten. The sample comprised peripheral blood. The receptors originated from a human donor in a cohort sampled during active COVID-19.

This clone has just one count. V gene TRBV2 combines with J gene TRBJ1-1; D is ambiguous. The CDR3 consists of 14 residues. Germline CDR1 reads SNHLY; CDR2 reads FYNNEI. V shed 7 bases and J shed 1 base, with 13 bases lying between them. The DNA of the CDR3 is TGTGCCAGCACCTTGTCGCGGAGGAACACTGAAGCTTTCTTT. As protein: CASTLSRRNTEAFF. Combining the CDR3 with reference TRBV2 and TRBJ1-1 gives the whole variable domain EPEVTQTPSHQVTQMGQEVILRCVPISNHLYFYWYRQILGQKVEFLVSFYNNEISEKSEIFDDQFSVERPDGSNFTLKIRSTKLEDSAMYFCASTLSRRNTEAFFGQGTRLTVV.

This chain connects TRBV19 to TRBJ1-4; a possible D gene is TRBD1 (6 bases). Trimming took 8 bases from V and 4 from J, leaving 17 bases between them. Germline CDR1 is LNHDA and CDR2 is SQIVND (reference sequence). The CDR3 covers 15 residues. CDR3: CASQDAGANNEKLFF. The CDR3 DNA sequence: TGTGCCAGTCAAGATGCGGGGGCGAATAATGAAAAACTGTTTTTT.

The CDR3 protein is CASREQGAPTGQYF. CDR3 in DNA: TGTGCCAGCAGGGAGCAGGGGGCGCCTACAGGGCAGTACTTC. This chain links TRBV28 with TRBJ2-7; 8 nucleotides line up with TRBD1. The trim removed 6 bases at V and 9 bases at J, leaving 13 bases unmatched. This CDR3 region has 14 residues. Germline assignment: CDR1 MDHEN and CDR2 SYDVKM.

The rearrangement joins TRBV6-6 to TRBJ1-2; D unresolved. Germline values: CDR1 MNHNY, CDR2 SVGAGI (reference sequence). This CDR3 spans 12 amino acids. V shed 6 bases and J shed 1 base, with 6 bases lying between them. The CDR3 sequence: CASRQNNYGYTF. The CDR3 DNA reads as TGTGCCAGCAGACAGAATAACTATGGCTACACCTTC.

The gene calls are TRBV28 and TRBJ2-3; 9 bases agree with TRBD2. The V gene's germline CDR1 is MDHEN and CDR2 SYDVKM. This CDR3 region has 20 residues. V gave up 3 bases and J gave up 1 base; unmatched junction bases: 17. The CDR3 loop reads CASSFPPEAIAGVGTDTQYF. The DNA of the CDR3 is TGTGCCAGCAGTTTCCCCCCCGAAGCTATAGCGGGAGTGGGCACAGATACGCAGTATTTT.

This chain joins TRBV11-2 and TRBJ1-1; 7 positions agree with TRBD1. CDR3 length: 15 amino acids. After removal of 5 bases from V and 1 base from J, the junction contained 7 bases not matched to a gene. Per germline, CDR1 SGHAT and CDR2 FQNNGV. This CDR3 reads CASSHSGTANTEAFF. The CDR3 DNA reads as TGTGCCAGCAGCCACTCCGGGACAGCGAACACTGAAGCTTTCTTT.

This clone came up a few times. V and J are TRBV28 and TRBJ2-1; D uncertain. Germline loops: CDR1 MDHEN, CDR2 SYDVKM. Between the trimmed V and J ends, which lost 2 bases and 10 bases, there was a span of 6 bases. The CDR3 spans 11 residues. The CDR3 DNA sequence: TGTGCCAGCAGTTTAGCGTACGAGCAGTTCTTC. Translating gives CASSLAYEQFF.

This chain connects TRBV10-2 to TRBJ2-3, with D possibly matching TRBD2 (5 bases). CDR3 length equals 15 residues. V was pared by 2 bases and J by 5 bases, with 14 bases between. Germline-derived CDR1 and CDR2 are WSHSY and SAAADI. In nucleotides, the CDR3 is TGCGCCAGCAGTGAGCCGTGGGAGCGGATAGATACGCAGTATTTT. Translation: CASSEPWERIDTQYF.

This clone was observed a few times. This chain uses TRBV5-4 with TRBJ1-1; D may be TRBD1 (6 bases). Trimming left V 7 bases short and J 4 bases short, with 14 bases between. Germline CDR1 is SGHNT and CDR2 is YYREEE (reference sequence). The CDR3 contains 13 residues. This CDR3 reads CASRGAPGTEAFF. The CDR3, as DNA: TGTGCCAGCCGGGGGGCACCGGGCACTGAAGCTTTCTTT.

This clone was counted ten times or more. The gene calls are TRBV5-1 and TRBJ2-5; no reliable D call. Germline assignment: CDR1 SGHRS and CDR2 YFSETQ. The CDR3 consists of 13 residues. Trimming took off 0 bases at V and 1 base at J, with 4 bases between the two ends. The CDR3 loop is CASSLALQETQYF. The CDR3 coding sequence is TGCGCCAGCAGCTTGGCCCTCCAAGAGACCCAGTACTTC.

The V and J genes are TRBV18 and TRBJ1-6; D call uncertain. The length of the CDR3 is 14 residues. Germline assignment: CDR1 KGHSH and CDR2 LQKENI. V was pared by 3 bases and J by 0 bases, with 3 bases between. CDR3 protein: CASSPRSYNSPLHF. As DNA, the CDR3 is TGTGCCAGCTCACCTCGCTCCTATAATTCACCCCTCCACTTT.

This clone was counted only a few times. V and J are TRBV7-2 and TRBJ1-4; D is ambiguous. The germline CDR1 and CDR2 sequences are SGHTA and FQGNSA. The CDR3 runs 15 residues. The V end was cut by 1 base, the J end by 0 bases, with 6 bases between. In nucleotides, the CDR3 is TGTGCCAGCAGCTTAGTAGTTTCAACTAATGAAAAACTGTTTTTT. As protein: CASSLVVSTNEKLFF. The whole variable domain, remainder taken from reference TRBV7-2 and TRBJ1-4, is GAGVSQSPSNKVTEKGKDVELRCDPISGHTALYWYRQSLGQGLEFLIYFQGNSAPDKSGLPSDRFSAERTGGSVSTLTIQRTQQEDSAVYLCASSLVVSTNEKLFFGSGTQLSVL.

The rearrangement uses TRBV27 and TRBJ1-1; the D is unclear. In germline, CDR1 is MNHEY, CDR2 SMNVEV (reference sequence). V lost 2 bases to trimming and J lost 0 bases, with 7 bases between them. The CDR3 has 14 amino acids. The CDR3 sequence is CASSLVFMNTEAFF. The DNA for the CDR3 is TGTGCCAGCAGTTTAGTCTTTATGAACACTGAAGCTTTCTTT.

Details on this clone: One end of the junction varies from germline; a read error may be responsible. The chain recombines TRBV5-4 with TRBJ2-1; D not certain. This CDR3 spans 11 amino acids. Germline CDR1 reads SGHNT; CDR2 reads YYREEE (reference sequence). The CDR3 DNA reads as TGTGCCAGCAGCTTGCGGAAAGTTGAGGTCTTC. Translated: CASSLRKVEVF.

This rearrangement joins TRBV19 to TRBJ1-2; D remains ambiguous. Trimming took off 7 bases at V and 6 bases at J, with 21 bases between the two ends. CDR3 length equals 15 residues. CDR1 and CDR2 from the germline V gene are LNHDA and SQIVND (reference sequence). DNA of the CDR3: TGTGCCAGTACCCAAAACCAGGCGGGAAAGGATGGCTACACCTTC. Its protein is CASTQNQAGKDGYTF.

The CDR3 DNA reads as TGTGCCAGCTCACGGGCGGGGGGGAACACTGAAGCTTTCTTT. Translated: CASSRAGGNTEAFF. The chain employs TRBV18 and TRBJ1-1, with a tentative D call TRBD1 (5 bases). The CDR3 extends over 14 amino acids. V was pared by 4 bases and J by 1 base, with 10 bases between. Germline V lookup: CDR1 KGHSH, CDR2 LQKENI.

The chain is built from TRBV10-3 and TRBJ1-6; weak D call: TRBD1 (5 bases). The CDR3 consists of 13 residues. Germline lookup yields CDR1 ENHRY and CDR2 SYGVKD. Between the trimmed V and J ends, which lost 3 bases and 9 bases, there was a span of 9 bases. CDR3 residues: CAISEQEGSPLHF. CDR3 in DNA: TGTGCCATCAGTGAACAGGAGGGTTCACCCCTCCACTTT.

The chain carries TRBV12-3 or TRBV12-4 and TRBJ1-1; no clear D. V lost 3 bases and J 1 base, leaving 6 bases between the germline ends. The CDR3 covers 13 residues. CDR3 sequence (DNA): TGTGCCAGCAGTTTGACAAGGAACACTGAAGCTTTCTTT. This sequence encodes CASSLTRNTEAFF.

The rearrangement joins TRBV9 to TRBJ1-6; D uncertain. There are 14 residues in the CDR3. Germline V gene sequence: CDR1 SGDLS, CDR2 YYNGEE. V was shortened by 7 bases and J by 5 bases, with 13 bases between the two germline ends. CDR3 sequence (DNA): TGTGCCAGCTCGCGGGAGGCGGATAATTCACCCCTCCACTTT. Translated, it gives CASSREADNSPLHF.